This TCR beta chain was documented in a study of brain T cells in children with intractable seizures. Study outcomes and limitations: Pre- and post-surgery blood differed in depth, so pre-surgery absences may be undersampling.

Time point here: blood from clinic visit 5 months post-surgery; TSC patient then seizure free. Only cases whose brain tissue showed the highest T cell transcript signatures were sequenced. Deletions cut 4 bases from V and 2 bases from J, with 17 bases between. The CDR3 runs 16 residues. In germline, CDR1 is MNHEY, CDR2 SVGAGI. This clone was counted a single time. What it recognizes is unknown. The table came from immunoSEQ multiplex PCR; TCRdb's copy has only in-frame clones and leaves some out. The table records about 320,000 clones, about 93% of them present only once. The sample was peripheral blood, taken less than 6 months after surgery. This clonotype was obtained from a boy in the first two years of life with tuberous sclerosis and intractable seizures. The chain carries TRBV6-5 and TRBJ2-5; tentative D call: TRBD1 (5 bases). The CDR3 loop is CASSSPQARRQETQYF. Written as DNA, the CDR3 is TGTGCCAGCAGTTCTCCACAGGCGAGGCGGCAAGAGACCCAGTACTTC.